The 7 T cell receptor beta chains in this list originate from one sample, sequenced in a study of T cell responses to AZD1222 COVID-19 vaccine. Clones were sequenced by immunoSEQ multiplex PCR, and TCRdb holds only the in-frame ones, with some missing. The table shows 150,000 to 180,000 clones, with around 90% occurring only once. Specimen: peripheral blood, collected on day 0 of AZD1222 vaccination. Source of these receptors: an adult in good health.

On this clone: Other DNA sequences in this specimen translate into the identical CDR3. The chain couples TRBV19 to TRBJ2-3; D is unresolved. V was cut by 5 bases and J by 2 bases, with 8 bases left in between. The CDR3 runs 13 residues. Germline CDR1 is LNHDA and CDR2 is SQIVND (reference sequence). The DNA for the CDR3 is TGTGCCAGTAGTCGGACCTTCACAGATACGCAGTATTTT. Translation: CASSRTFTDTQYF.

The chain has TRBV23-1 and TRBJ2-7; the match to TRBD2 covers 9 bases. TRBV23-1 is known as an ORF, though its function is uncertain. The CDR3 is 17 amino acids. Trimming cost V 4 bases and J 2 bases; bases outside gene matches: 12. CDR3 in amino acids: CASSRGFVAGETYEQYF. The DNA of the CDR3 is TGCGCCAGCAGTCGGGGGTTCGTAGCGGGGGAAACCTACGAGCAGTACTTC.

This clone was counted once. The V call is TRBV4-1, the J call TRBJ2-7; 9 nucleotides match TRBD1. The ends lost 2 bases at V and 5 bases at J; junction bases unmatched: 7. The CDR3 has 15 amino acids. The germline V gene encodes CDR1 MGHRA and CDR2 YSYEKL. The CDR3 sequence is CASSQLGDRAHEQYF. CDR3 coding DNA: TGCGCCAGCAGCCAATTAGGGGACAGGGCTCACGAGCAGTACTTC.

The J gene is TRBJ2-3, the V gene TRBV3-1 (or the pseudogene TRBV3-2); a possible D gene is TRBD2 (6 bases). The CDR3 contains 14 residues. Trimming shortened V by 11 bases and J by 1 base, and 16 bases separated the two germline ends. CDR1 and CDR2 (germline): LGHDT, YNNKEL (reference sequence). Here the CDR3 reads CAEAGLHCTDTQYF. CDR3 sequence (DNA): TGTGCCGAGGCGGGACTTCACTGCACAGATACGCAGTATTTT.

The chain employs TRBV9 and TRBJ1-1; D call uncertain. CDR1 is SGDLS and CDR2 is YYNGEE in the germline V gene. Trimming removed 0 bases from V and 3 bases from J, with 9 bases in between. The CDR3 length is 14 residues. CDR3 nucleotides: TGTGCCAGCAGCGTAGACAATACGTACACTGAAGCTTTCTTT. As protein: CASSVDNTYTEAFF.

The CDR3 DNA sequence: TGTGCCGTCTGGCAGGGGAACCCCTATGGCTACACCTTC. As protein: CAVWQGNPYGYTF. This chain uses TRBV19 with TRBJ1-2, with D perhaps matching TRBD1 (6 bases). This CDR3 has 13 residues. Trimming removed 11 bases at V and 4 bases at J, with 17 bases between. The V gene's germline CDR1 is LNHDA and CDR2 SQIVND (reference sequence).

There are a few counts of this clone. This chain connects TRBV29-1 to TRBJ1-2, with unresolved D. Trimming removed 7 bases from V and 8 bases from J, with 17 bases in between. The CDR3 runs to 12 residues. Germline V gene data show CDR1 as SQVTM and CDR2 as ANQGSEA. The DNA of the CDR3 is TGCAGCGCTCTTGTTGGTGGTTCAGGCTACACCTTC. Translation: CSALVGGSGYTF.